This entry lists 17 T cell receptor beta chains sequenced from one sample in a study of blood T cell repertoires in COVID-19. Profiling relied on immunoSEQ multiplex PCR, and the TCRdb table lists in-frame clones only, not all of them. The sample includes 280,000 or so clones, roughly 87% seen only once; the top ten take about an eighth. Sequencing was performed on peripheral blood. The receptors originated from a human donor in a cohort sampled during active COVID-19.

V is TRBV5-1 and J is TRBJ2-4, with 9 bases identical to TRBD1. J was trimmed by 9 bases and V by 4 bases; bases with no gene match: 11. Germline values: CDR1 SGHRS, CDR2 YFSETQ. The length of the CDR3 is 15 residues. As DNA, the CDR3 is TGCGCCAGCAGCCCAGCTTCCGGGACAGGGTTCATTCAGTACTTC. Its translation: CASSPASGTGFIQYF.

CDR3 region: CASSLYRLGLADSVYEQYF. CDR3 sequence (DNA): TGTGCCAGCAGTCTCTACCGATTGGGACTAGCGGATTCGGTCTACGAGCAGTACTTC. The rearrangement links TRBV6-6 to TRBJ2-7; 11 nucleotides match TRBD2. V shed 5 bases, J shed 3 bases, and the junction held 18 bases outside the gene matches. The germline CDR1 and CDR2 sequences are MNHNY and SVGAGI (reference sequence). The CDR3 extends over 19 amino acids.

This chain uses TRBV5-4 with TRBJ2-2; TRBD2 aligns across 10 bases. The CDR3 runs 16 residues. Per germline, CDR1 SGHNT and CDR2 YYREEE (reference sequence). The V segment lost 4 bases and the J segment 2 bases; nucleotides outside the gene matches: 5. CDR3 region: CASSITSGANTGELFF. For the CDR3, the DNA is TGTGCCAGCAGCATCACTAGCGGGGCTAACACCGGGGAGCTGTTTTTT. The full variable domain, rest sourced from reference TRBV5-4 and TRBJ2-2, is ETGVTQSPTHLIKTRGQQVTLRCSSQSGHNTVSWYQQALGQGPQFIFQYYREEENGRGNFPPRFSGLQFPNYSSELNVNALELDDSALYLCASSITSGANTGELFFGEGSRLTVL.

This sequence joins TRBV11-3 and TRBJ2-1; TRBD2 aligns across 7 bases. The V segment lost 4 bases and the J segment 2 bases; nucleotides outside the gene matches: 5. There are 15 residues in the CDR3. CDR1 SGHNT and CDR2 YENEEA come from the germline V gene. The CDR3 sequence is CASSSRLAAYNEQFF. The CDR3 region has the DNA TGTGCCAGCAGCTCCAGGCTAGCGGCCTACAATGAGCAGTTCTTC.

The CDR3 DNA sequence: TGCAGCGTTCGACACCCGAACACTGAAGCTTTCTTT. Encoded protein: CSVRHPNTEAFF. The chain uses TRBV29-1 and TRBJ1-1, with D unclear. The CDR3 length is 12 residues. The V and J ends lost 5 bases and 1 base respectively, with 8 bases between them. Germline V gene lookup returns CDR1 SQVTM and CDR2 ANQGSEA. Filled out from reference TRBV29-1 and TRBJ1-1, the complete variable domain reads SAVISQKPSRDICQRGTSLTIQCQVDSQVTMMFWYRQQPGQSLTLIATANQGSEATYESGFVIDKFPISRPNLTFSTLTVSNMSPEDSSIYLCSVRHPNTEAFFGQGTRLTVV.

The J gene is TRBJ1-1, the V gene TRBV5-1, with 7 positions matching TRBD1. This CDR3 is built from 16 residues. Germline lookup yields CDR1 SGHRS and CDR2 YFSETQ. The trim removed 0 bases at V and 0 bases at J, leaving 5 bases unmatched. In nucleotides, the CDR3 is TGCGCCAGCAGCTTGGATCTGACAGGGCTGAACACTGAAGCTTTCTTT. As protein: CASSLDLTGLNTEAFF.

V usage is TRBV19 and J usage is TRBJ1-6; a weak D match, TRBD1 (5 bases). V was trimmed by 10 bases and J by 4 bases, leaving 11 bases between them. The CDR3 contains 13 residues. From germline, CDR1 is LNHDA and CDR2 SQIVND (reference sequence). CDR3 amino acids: CATRDLYNSPLHF. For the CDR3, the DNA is TGTGCCACCCGGGACTTATATAATTCACCCCTCCACTTT. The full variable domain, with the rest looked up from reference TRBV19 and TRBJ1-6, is DGGITQSPKYLFRKEGQNVTLSCEQNLNHDAMYWYRQDPGQGLRLIYYSQIVNDFQKGDIAEGYSVSREKKESFPLTVTSAQKNPTAFYLCATRDLYNSPLHFGNGTRLTVT.

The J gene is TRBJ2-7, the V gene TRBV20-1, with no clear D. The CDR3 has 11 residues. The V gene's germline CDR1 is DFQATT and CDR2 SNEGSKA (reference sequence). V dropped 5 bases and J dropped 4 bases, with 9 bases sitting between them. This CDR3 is CSAYGAYEQYF. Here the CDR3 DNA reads TGCAGTGCTTATGGAGCTTACGAGCAGTACTTC.

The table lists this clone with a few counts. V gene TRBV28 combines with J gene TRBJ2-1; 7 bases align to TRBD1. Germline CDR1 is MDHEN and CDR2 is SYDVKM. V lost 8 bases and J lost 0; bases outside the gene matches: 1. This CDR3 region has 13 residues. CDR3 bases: TGTGCCAGCCGGGACAGCTCCTACAATGAGCAGTTCTTC. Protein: CASRDSSYNEQFF.

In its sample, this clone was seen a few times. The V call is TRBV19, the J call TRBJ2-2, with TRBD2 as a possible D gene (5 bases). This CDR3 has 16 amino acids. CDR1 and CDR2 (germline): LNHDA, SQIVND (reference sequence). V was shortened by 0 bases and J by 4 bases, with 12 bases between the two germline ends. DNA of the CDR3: TGTGCCAGTAGTATAGATAGGAGGTCGGTCACCGGGGAGCTGTTTTTT. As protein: CASSIDRRSVTGELFF.

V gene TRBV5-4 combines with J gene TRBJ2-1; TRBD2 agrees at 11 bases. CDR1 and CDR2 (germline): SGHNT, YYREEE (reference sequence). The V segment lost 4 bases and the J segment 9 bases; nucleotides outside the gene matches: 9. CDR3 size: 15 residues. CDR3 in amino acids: CASSPLSGGVGEQFF. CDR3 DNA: TGTGCCAGCAGCCCGCTTAGCGGGGGGGTCGGTGAGCAGTTCTTC.

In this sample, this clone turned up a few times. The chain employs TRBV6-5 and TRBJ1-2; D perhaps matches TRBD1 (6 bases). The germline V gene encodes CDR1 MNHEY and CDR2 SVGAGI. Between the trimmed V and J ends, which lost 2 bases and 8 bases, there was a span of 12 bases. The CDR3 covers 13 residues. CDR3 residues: CASSYTGRNGYTF. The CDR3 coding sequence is TGTGCCAGCAGTTACACAGGGAGAAACGGCTACACCTTC.

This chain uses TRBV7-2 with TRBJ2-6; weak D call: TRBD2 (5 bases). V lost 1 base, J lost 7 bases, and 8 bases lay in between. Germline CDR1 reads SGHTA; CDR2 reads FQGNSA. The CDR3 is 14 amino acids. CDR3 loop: CASSLVRGANVLTF. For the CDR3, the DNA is TGTGCCAGCAGCTTAGTACGGGGAGCCAACGTCCTGACTTTC.

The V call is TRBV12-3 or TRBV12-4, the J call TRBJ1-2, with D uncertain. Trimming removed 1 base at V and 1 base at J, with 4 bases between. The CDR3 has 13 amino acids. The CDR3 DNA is TGTGCCAGCAGTTTAGGAGATAACTATGGCTACACCTTC. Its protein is CASSLGDNYGYTF.

The CDR3 protein is CASSPTERYGYTF. The CDR3 region has the DNA TGTGCCAGCAGTCCCACGGAGAGATATGGCTACACCTTC. The chain carries TRBV16 and TRBJ1-2; D gene unclear. Germline V lookup: CDR1 KGHSY, CDR2 FQNENV. With 6 bases removed from V and 5 bases from J, the gap between germline ends came to 13 bases. The CDR3 runs 13 residues.

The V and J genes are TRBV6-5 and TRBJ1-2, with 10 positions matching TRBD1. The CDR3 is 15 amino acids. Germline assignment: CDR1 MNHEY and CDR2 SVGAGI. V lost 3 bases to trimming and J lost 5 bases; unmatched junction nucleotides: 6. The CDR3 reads CASSYGTGVEYGYTF. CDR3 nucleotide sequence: TGTGCCAGCAGTTATGGGACAGGGGTTGAATATGGCTACACCTTC.

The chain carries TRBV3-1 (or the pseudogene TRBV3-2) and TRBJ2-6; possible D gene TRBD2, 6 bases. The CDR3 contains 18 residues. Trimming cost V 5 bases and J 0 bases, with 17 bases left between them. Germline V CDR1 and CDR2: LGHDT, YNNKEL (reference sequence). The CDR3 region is CASSTEARGNSGANVLTF. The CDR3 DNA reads TGTGCCAGCAGCACAGAGGCCCGGGGGAACTCTGGGGCCAACGTCCTGACTTTC.